The 28 T cell receptor beta chains below come from one sample, sequenced in a study of T cells after yellow fever vaccination. TCRdb reanalysed the 5' RACE reads using MiXCR and keeps one entry per CDR3 protein. The sample records just over 300,000 distinct CDR3 sequences, 3.6% being singletons. Sample: PBMCs, taken on the day of the yellow fever booster vaccination. Source of these receptors: a man younger than 30 who received the YFV17D yellow fever vaccine.

This clonotype showed up many times. V gene TRBV5-1 combines with J gene TRBJ1-1; perhaps TRBD1 as D (6 bases). V was shortened by 4 bases and J by 6 bases, with 19 bases between the two germline ends. CDR1 is SGHRS, CDR2 YFSETQ, per germline. This CDR3 spans 15 amino acids. The CDR3 DNA is TGCGCCAGCAGCCTTCACCGCGGGGGCAACCCTGAAGCTTTCTTT. The encoded protein is CASSLHRGGNPEAFF.

This clonotype was counted many times. The gene calls are TRBV20-1 and TRBJ1-1; D not certain. Trimming took 0 bases from V and 0 from J, leaving 5 bases between them. The germline V gene encodes CDR1 DFQATT and CDR2 SNEGSKA (reference sequence). This CDR3 comprises 13 residues. Written as DNA, the CDR3 is TGCAGTGCTAGAGATAGGATGAACACTGAAGCTTTCTTT. Residues: CSARDRMNTEAFF.

This clonotype was detected a few times. This chain joins TRBV19 and TRBJ2-3, with no clear D. Between the trimmed V and J ends, which lost 3 bases and 6 bases, there was a span of 13 bases. The CDR3 has 14 amino acids. Germline CDR1 reads LNHDA; CDR2 reads SQIVND (reference sequence). CDR3 loop: CASSMWLGRDTQYF. The CDR3 bases are TGTGCCAGTAGTATGTGGCTGGGAAGGGATACGCAGTATTTT.

This clonotype was observed a handful of times. The chain joins TRBV7-9 to TRBJ2-1; 16 bases match TRBD2. Trimming took 5 bases from V and 6 from J; bases not matched to a gene: 7. The CDR3 spans 17 residues. Germline CDR1 reads SEHNR; CDR2 reads FQNEAQ (reference sequence). The CDR3 here is CASSPPGLAGGSNEQFF. The DNA of the CDR3 is TGTGCCAGCAGCCCCCCGGGACTAGCGGGGGGGAGCAATGAGCAGTTCTTC.

A few counts support this clonotype. CDR3 in amino acids: CASSQPDRGLLETQYF. The CDR3, as DNA: TGTGCCAGCAGCCAACCCGACAGGGGGCTCTTGGAGACCCAGTACTTC. The rearrangement joins TRBV4-2 to TRBJ2-5; TRBD1 matches 10 bases. The CDR3 consists of 16 residues. Looked up from germline, CDR1 is LGHNA and CDR2 is YNFKEQ. V dropped 2 bases and J dropped 5; count of bases not matched to a gene: 8.

This clonotype was observed a few times. V and J are TRBV20-1 and TRBJ1-6, with TRBD1 matching over 8 bases. This CDR3 comprises 14 residues. Germline CDR1 reads DFQATT; CDR2 reads SNEGSKA (reference sequence). J lost 9 bases, V lost 1 base, and 5 bases had no gene match. In nucleotides, the CDR3 is TGCAGTGCTAGAGGGCGGACAGGGACTTCACCCCTCCACTTT. Translating gives CSARGRTGTSPLHF.

This clonotype showed up just a few times. The rearrangement joins TRBV10-3 to TRBJ2-1; 12 bases align to TRBD2. The junction had 4 bases not matched to a gene; V was cut back by 6 bases and J by 7 bases. This CDR3 has 14 residues. Germline CDR1 ENHRY, CDR2 SYGVKD. DNA for the CDR3: TGTGCCATCAGGCTAGCGGGGGGGCAAAATGAGCAGTTCTTC. It codes for CAIRLAGGQNEQFF.

There are a few counts of this clonotype. This sequence joins TRBV4-3 and TRBJ1-2; no clear D. The V end lost 2 bases, the J end lost 4 bases, and 5 bases lay between the germline ends. The CDR3 loop spans 12 amino acids. Germline V gene data show CDR1 as LGHNA and CDR2 as YSLEER. CDR3 protein: CASSQTSYGYTF. CDR3 in DNA: TGCGCCAGCAGCCAAACAAGCTATGGCTACACCTTC.

The CDR3 here is CASSLAGGSYGYTF. CDR3 nucleotide sequence: TGTGCCAGCAGCTTAGCCGGCGGAAGCTATGGCTACACCTTC. The chain links TRBV7-2 to TRBJ1-2; D remains unclear. This CDR3 has 14 amino acids. Germline V gene sequence: CDR1 SGHTA, CDR2 FQGNSA. Trimming shortened V by 0 bases and J by 4 bases, and 9 bases separated the two germline ends.

This clonotype was observed a handful of times. This chain joins TRBV6-2 or TRBV6-3 and TRBJ1-1, with D uncertain. Trimming stripped 5 bases from V and 8 bases from J, with 9 bases between. The CDR3 spans 11 residues. The germline V gene encodes CDR1 MNHEY and CDR2 SVGEGT. As DNA, the CDR3 is TGTGCCAGCAGTCCGCGACCCGAAGCTTTCTTT. The encoded protein is CASSPRPEAFF.

This clonotype was seen repeatedly, ten times or more. The chain has TRBV7-2 and TRBJ2-3; the D is unclear. Germline CDR1 is SGHTA and CDR2 is FQGNSA. This CDR3 region has 15 residues. V was shortened by 5 bases and J by 1 base, with 13 bases between the two germline ends. The CDR3 region is CASSRPVWGTDTQYF. The DNA of the CDR3 is TGTGCCAGCAGCCGACCCGTTTGGGGCACAGATACGCAGTATTTT.

This clonotype was seen a few times. The chain carries TRBV7-2 and TRBJ2-3; D is unresolved. V was cut by 5 bases and J by 2 bases, with 5 bases left in between. The CDR3 is 12 amino acids. Germline V gene lookup returns CDR1 SGHTA and CDR2 FQGNSA. The CDR3 DNA follows: TGTGCCAGCAGCCCCATCACAGATACGCAGTATTTT. It encodes CASSPITDTQYF.

This clonotype showed up just a few times. The chain is built from TRBV7-9 and TRBJ2-7, with D maybe TRBD1 (6 bases). With 7 bases removed from V and 7 bases from J, the gap between germline ends came to 11 bases. CDR3 length: 11 amino acids. Germline CDR1 is SEHNR and CDR2 is FQNEAQ (reference sequence). The CDR3 nucleotides are TGTGCCAGCACCAAAGGGGGTGAGCAGTACTTC. Translating gives CASTKGGEQYF.

This clonotype was counted a few times. The rearrangement joins TRBV5-1 to TRBJ2-5; TRBD2 matches at 11 bases. Germline V lookup: CDR1 SGHRS, CDR2 YFSETQ. The CDR3 sequence is 16 residues long. Trimming removed 4 bases from V and 1 base from J; junction bases left unmatched: 6. The CDR3 bases are TGCGCCAGCAGCCCTACTAGCGGGAGAACCCAAGAGACCCAGTACTTC. This encodes CASSPTSGRTQETQYF.

This clonotype was picked up a small number of times. This rearrangement joins TRBV10-3 to TRBJ1-2; a weak D match, TRBD1 (6 bases). Germline CDR1 is ENHRY and CDR2 is SYGVKD. The CDR3 is 16 amino acids. V was trimmed by 2 bases and J by 6 bases, leaving 19 bases between them. DNA for the CDR3: TGTGCCATCAGTGAGCGGGACAACAGGGTAGGGGATGGCTACACCTTC. This encodes CAISERDNRVGDGYTF.

This clonotype showed up just a few times. This sequence joins TRBV5-1 and TRBJ2-1, with 10 bases aligning to TRBD1. J gave up 7 bases and V 0 bases, and 7 bases lay outside the gene matches. This CDR3 has 16 amino acids. Germline V gene data show CDR1 as SGHRS and CDR2 as YFSETQ. This chain's CDR3 is CASSLEGQGIWNEQFF. CDR3 nucleotides: TGCGCCAGCAGCTTGGAGGGACAGGGGATTTGGAATGAGCAGTTCTTC. The full variable domain, its missing parts supplied by reference TRBV5-1 and TRBJ2-1, is KAGVTQTPRYLIKTRGQQVTLSCSPISGHRSVSWYQQTPGQGLQFLFEYFSETQRNKGNFPGRFSGRQFSNSRSEMNVSTLELGDSALYLCASSLEGQGIWNEQFFGPGTRLTVL.

The chain joins TRBV4-2 to TRBJ1-5; no clear D gene. The V gene's germline CDR1 is LGHNA and CDR2 YNFKEQ. Trimming pared 1 base from V and 9 bases from J, leaving 13 bases between. CDR3 length: 14 residues. The CDR3 is CASSQGRADSPQHF. The CDR3 region has the DNA TGTGCCAGCAGCCAAGGGAGGGCTGATTCGCCCCAGCATTTT.

This clonotype was seen ten or more times. This sequence joins TRBV11-1 and TRBJ2-4; a weak D match, TRBD2 (5 bases). The CDR3 spans 14 residues. V was trimmed by 6 bases and J by 7 bases, leaving 16 bases between them. Germline V CDR1 and CDR2: SGHAT, FQDESV (reference sequence). CDR3 DNA: TGTGCCAGCAGGCCCCGGGATCTCCAGAACATTCAGTACTTC. It translates to CASRPRDLQNIQYF.

This clonotype has a count of ten or more. The J gene is TRBJ1-2, the V gene TRBV5-1; D not certain. The CDR3 sequence is 13 residues long. The V end was cut by 1 base, the J end by 3 bases, with 7 bases between. Germline CDR1 SGHRS, CDR2 YFSETQ. The DNA of the CDR3 is TGCGCCAGCAGCTTGACAGCCCACTATGGCTACACCTTC. Protein sequence: CASSLTAHYGYTF.

This clonotype was counted a few times. The chain employs TRBV18 and TRBJ1-1; a weak D match, TRBD1 (6 bases). The germline gives CDR1 KGHSH, CDR2 LQKENI. The CDR3 length is 12 residues. V dropped 2 bases and J dropped 8 bases, with 9 bases sitting between them. This chain's CDR3 is CASSPEGGEAFF. In DNA form, the CDR3 reads TGTGCCAGCTCACCAGAAGGGGGGGAAGCTTTCTTT.

This clonotype was observed at least ten times. This chain links TRBV5-1 with TRBJ2-1; D may correspond to TRBD1 or TRBD2 (5 bases each). The V gene's germline CDR1 is SGHRS and CDR2 YFSETQ. With 0 bases removed from V and 15 bases from J, the gap between germline ends came to 13 bases. There are 12 residues in the CDR3. The CDR3 is CASSLDGTSPFF. CDR3 nucleotide sequence: TGCGCCAGCAGCTTGGATGGGACCAGCCCGTTCTTC.

The chain joins TRBV12-3 or TRBV12-4 to TRBJ2-1; 13 bases are a match to TRBD2. Trimming at V came to 4 bases and at J to 7 bases, leaving 4 bases not matched to a gene. This CDR3 contains 15 residues. CDR3 in DNA: TGTGCCAGCAGTTCGTTGGGACTAGCGGGGAATGAGCAGTTCTTC. Its translation is CASSSLGLAGNEQFF.

The chain has TRBV7-2 and TRBJ2-1; 10 nucleotides align to TRBD1. The CDR3 contains 17 residues. The trim removed 2 bases at V and 6 bases at J, leaving 10 bases unmatched. From germline, CDR1 is SGHTA and CDR2 FQGNSA. For the CDR3, the DNA is TGTGCCAGCAGCTTAATACTAGGACAGGGGGTTTTCAATGAGCAGTTCTTC. Residues: CASSLILGQGVFNEQFF.

The sample holds a few counts of this clonotype. V gene TRBV20-1 combines with J gene TRBJ2-7, with TRBD1 identical over 7 bases. There are 14 residues in the CDR3. V dropped 4 bases and J dropped 0; count of bases not matched to a gene: 6. Germline loops: CDR1 DFQATT, CDR2 SNEGSKA (reference sequence). CDR3 nucleotides: TGCAGTGCTAAAGACAGGGATAGCTCCTACGAGCAGTACTTC. Its translation is CSAKDRDSSYEQYF.

This clonotype was seen repeatedly, ten times or more. This rearrangement joins TRBV29-1 to TRBJ1-1; D is undetermined. CDR3 length: 14 amino acids. Per the germline V gene, CDR1 is SQVTM and CDR2 is ANQGSEA. V was clipped by 2 bases and J by 0 bases, with 10 bases between them. The CDR3 reads CSVELAGMNTEAFF. The CDR3, as DNA: TGCAGCGTTGAACTCGCTGGGATGAACACTGAAGCTTTCTTT.

The chain employs TRBV20-1 and TRBJ2-7, with a possible D match to TRBD2 (5 bases). Trimming shortened V by 6 bases and J by 0 bases, and 18 bases separated the two germline ends. This CDR3 has 15 amino acids. CDR1 and CDR2 (germline): DFQATT, SNEGSKA (reference sequence). CDR3 coding DNA: TGCAGTGCCGAAAGATGGCGGGTTTTCTCCTACGAGCAGTACGTC. It specifies CSAERWRVFSYEQYV.

This clonotype was seen many times. The rearrangement links TRBV6-5 to TRBJ1-2; weak D call: TRBD1 (6 bases). The germline gives CDR1 MNHEY, CDR2 SVGAGI. The CDR3 has 13 residues. V lost 6 bases and J 4 bases, leaving 12 bases between the germline ends. The CDR3 loop reads CASRMTGPYGYTF. The DNA of the CDR3 is TGTGCCAGCAGAATGACAGGCCCCTATGGCTACACCTTC.

The genes are TRBV28 and TRBJ2-6, with D unclear. V lost 3 bases and J lost 0, with 9 bases in between. The CDR3 contains 16 residues. Germline values: CDR1 MDHEN, CDR2 SYDVKM. CDR3 residues: CASSFGSSSGANVLTF. For the CDR3, the DNA is TGTGCCAGCAGTTTTGGCTCTTCCTCTGGGGCCAACGTCCTGACTTTC.